Presented here are 10 T cell receptor beta chains from one specimen sequenced in a study of technical replicates of blood from a few donors. Profiling relied on immunoSEQ multiplex PCR, and the TCRdb table lists in-frame clones only, not all of them. The sample consists of about 94,000 clones, 95% of them appearing once. Sequences were obtained from T cells isolated from PBMCs. The receptors shown here come from a human donor in good health.

The chain uses TRBV7-2 and TRBJ1-2; D gene ambiguous. This CDR3 has 13 amino acids. Trimming removed 1 base from V and 6 bases from J, with 9 bases in between. Germline CDR1 is SGHTA and CDR2 is FQGNSA. In DNA form, the CDR3 reads TGTGCCAGCAGCTTAGGTGGCTTTAATGGCTACACCTTC. Its protein is CASSLGGFNGYTF.

The V gene is TRBV5-4, the J gene TRBJ2-3, with 13 nucleotides matching TRBD2. Trimming took 7 bases from V and 0 from J; bases not matched to a gene: 8. Looked up from germline, CDR1 is SGHNT and CDR2 is YYREEE (reference sequence). CDR3 length: 17 amino acids. The CDR3 here is CASPGLAGADSTDTQYF. The CDR3 DNA reads as TGTGCCAGCCCAGGACTAGCGGGGGCCGATAGCACAGATACGCAGTATTTT.

This chain uses TRBV7-8 with TRBJ2-7, with 8 positions matching TRBD2. CDR3 length: 17 residues. Trimming cost V 4 bases and J 3 bases; bases outside gene matches: 14. From germline, CDR1 is SGHVS and CDR2 FQNEAQ. The CDR3 loop is CASSSPVSGRSFYEQYF. CDR3 nucleotides: TGTGCCAGCAGCTCCCCCGTCAGCGGGAGATCATTCTACGAGCAGTACTTC.

The chain carries TRBV6-5 and TRBJ1-2, with D perhaps matching TRBD1 (5 bases). The CDR3 totals 13 residues. V lost 6 bases to trimming and J lost 4 bases, with 12 bases between them. The V gene's germline CDR1 is MNHEY and CDR2 SVGAGI. The CDR3 reads CASSGGGTYGYTF. In nucleotides, the CDR3 is TGTGCCAGCAGCGGGGGGGGTACCTATGGCTACACCTTC.

The rearrangement links TRBV27 to TRBJ2-3; 9 bases are a match to TRBD1. The CDR3 sequence is 14 residues long. Germline V gene lookup returns CDR1 MNHEY and CDR2 SMNVEV (reference sequence). The V gene end was trimmed by 5 bases and the J gene end by 3 bases; junction bases not matched to a gene: 3. Here the CDR3 reads CASSVDRGTDTQYF. The CDR3 bases are TGTGCCAGCAGTGTCGACAGGGGGACAGATACGCAGTATTTT.

V is TRBV7-6 and J is TRBJ1-1; unclear D gene. This CDR3 spans 15 amino acids. CDR1 and CDR2 (germline): SGHVS, FNYEAQ. Trimming took off 5 bases at V and 0 bases at J, with 13 bases between the two ends. The CDR3 protein is CASSPSPALNTEAFF. The CDR3 bases are TGTGCCAGCAGCCCGTCCCCAGCGTTGAACACTGAAGCTTTCTTT.

The chain is built from TRBV19 and TRBJ2-2; D may be TRBD2 (6 bases). Germline loops: CDR1 LNHDA, CDR2 SQIVND (reference sequence). Trimming removed 5 bases at V and 0 bases at J, with 13 bases between. This CDR3 comprises 16 residues. The CDR3 nucleotides read TGTGCCAGTAGTCCTCTCGGGAGACCGAACACCGGGGAGCTGTTTTTT. The encoded protein is CASSPLGRPNTGELFF.

CDR3 region: CAWSEGSSGNTIYF. In nucleotides, the CDR3 is TGTGCCTGGAGCGAGGGATCCTCTGGAAACACCATATATTTT. This sequence joins TRBV30 and TRBJ1-3; no definite D call. Germline assignment: CDR1 GTSNPN and CDR2 SVGIG (reference sequence). The CDR3 is made up of 14 amino acids. V lost 3 bases, J lost 0 bases, and 9 bases lay in between.

The chain recombines TRBV5-6 with TRBJ2-7; TRBD1 aligns across 8 bases. From germline, CDR1 is SGHDT and CDR2 YYEEEE. The CDR3 loop spans 18 amino acids. The V gene end was trimmed by 0 bases and the J gene end by 4 bases; junction bases not matched to a gene: 15. CDR3 DNA sequence: TGTGCCAGCAGCTTGGACCTCAGGGCGGGACAGGCAAATTACGAGCAGTACTTC. It is translated as CASSLDLRAGQANYEQYF.

This clone was seen just once. This chain uses TRBV7-2 with TRBJ2-7; tentative D call: TRBD1 (6 bases). V shed 5 bases and J shed 6 bases, with 14 bases lying between them. From germline, CDR1 is SGHTA and CDR2 FQGNSA. The CDR3 spans 13 residues. CDR3 bases: TGTGCCAGCAGCCTCGGACAGTTTAGCGAGCAGTACTTC. This sequence encodes CASSLGQFSEQYF. Full variable domain (rest looked up from reference TRBV7-2 and TRBJ2-7): GAGVSQSPSNKVTEKGKDVELRCDPISGHTALYWYRQSLGQGLEFLIYFQGNSAPDKSGLPSDRFSAERTGGSVSTLTIQRTQQEDSAVYLCASSLGQFSEQYFGPGTRLTVT.